This entry lists 23 T cell receptor beta chains sequenced from one sample in a study of Ad26.COV2.S vaccination and SARS-CoV-2 variants. Treatment here: about 20 received Ad26.COV2.S at low or high dose, single or two shots; a few received placebo; per-sample allocation not given. Specimens were obtained on day 63 following the first vaccine or placebo injection. TCRdb keeps only in-frame clones here, not all; method: immunoSEQ multiplex PCR. The sample has around 400,000 clones, over 75% seen once; the top ten hold under 2%. Sequenced here: peripheral blood, sampled in a trial of Ad26.COV2.S vaccine versus placebo. Source of these receptors: a person between 18 and 65 years old who received the Ad26.COV2.S COVID-19 vaccine or a placebo.

This chain uses TRBV2 with TRBJ1-5; the match to TRBD1 covers 9 bases. After removal of 4 bases from V and 3 bases from J, the junction contained 4 bases not matched to a gene. The CDR3 has 15 residues. Germline CDR1 is SNHLY and CDR2 is FYNNEI. In DNA form, the CDR3 reads TGTGCCAGCAGTGCGGACAGGGGTAACAATCAGCCCCAGCATTTT. Its translation: CASSADRGNNQPQHF.

The chain combines TRBV10-2 with TRBJ2-3; TRBD2 matches 9 bases. The germline V gene has CDR1 WSHSY and CDR2 SAAADI. V was pared by 8 bases and J by 4 bases, with 7 bases of the junction left unmatched. The CDR3 runs to 14 residues. The CDR3 bases are TGCGCCAGCTGTGCAGCGGGAGGTGCAGATACGCAGTATTTT. Its translation: CASCAAGGADTQYF.

This sequence joins TRBV4-1 and TRBJ1-2, with 7 bases fitting TRBD1. CDR1 and CDR2 from the germline V gene are MGHRA and YSYEKL. This CDR3 has 14 amino acids. With V trimmed by 3 bases and J by 4 bases, 5 bases remained unmatched. As DNA, the CDR3 is TGCGCCAGCAGCCAGGGGGGACAGCCCTATGGCTACACCTTC. Residues: CASSQGGQPYGYTF.

This chain uses TRBV3-1 (or the pseudogene TRBV3-2) with TRBJ2-7; D is possibly TRBD2 (6 bases). In germline, CDR1 is LGHDT, CDR2 YNNKEL (reference sequence). This CDR3 spans 16 amino acids. Between the trimmed V and J ends, which lost 2 bases and 1 base, there was a span of 15 bases. CDR3 amino acids: CASSQTWDLRSYEQYF. CDR3 nucleotides: TGTGCCAGCAGCCAAACATGGGACTTACGATCCTACGAGCAGTACTTC.

The chain links TRBV5-6 to TRBJ2-2; no clear D gene. The CDR3 totals 15 residues. Per germline, CDR1 SGHDT and CDR2 YYEEEE. V lost 0 bases and J 2 bases, leaving 8 bases between the germline ends. The CDR3 reads CASSLAQLNTGELFF. The CDR3 DNA reads TGTGCCAGCAGCTTGGCGCAGCTAAACACCGGGGAGCTGTTTTTT. The full variable domain, its missing parts supplied by reference TRBV5-6 and TRBJ2-2, is DAGVTQSPTHLIKTRGQQVTLRCSPKSGHDTVSWYQQALGQGPQFIFQYYEEEERQRGNFPDRFSGHQFPNYSSELNVNALLLGDSALYLCASSLAQLNTGELFFGEGSRLTVL.

In nucleotides, the CDR3 is TGTGCCAGCAGTAAGAGCTACGAGCAGTACTTC. It translates to CASSKSYEQYF. This chain connects TRBV11-2 to TRBJ2-7, with D hard to call. The CDR3 is made up of 11 amino acids. Germline-derived CDR1 and CDR2 are SGHAT and FQNNGV. With 6 bases removed from V and 3 bases from J, the gap between germline ends came to 6 bases.

The V call is TRBV20-1, the J call TRBJ1-3, with TRBD1 as a possible D gene (5 bases). CDR1 and CDR2 from the germline V gene are DFQATT and SNEGSKA (reference sequence). This CDR3 spans 16 amino acids. With 3 bases removed from V and 0 bases from J, the gap between germline ends came to 15 bases. The CDR3 bases are TGCAGTGCTAGTCCTATCGACAGAGTCTCTGGAAACACCATATATTTT. This codes for CSASPIDRVSGNTIYF.

The chain couples TRBV9 to TRBJ1-6; D not certain. Germline values: CDR1 SGDLS, CDR2 YYNGEE. CDR3 size: 12 residues. Trimming shortened V by 7 bases and J by 4 bases, and 6 bases separated the two germline ends. The CDR3 reads CASGGYNSPLHF. Written as DNA, the CDR3 is TGTGCCAGCGGCGGGTATAATTCACCCCTCCACTTT.

The chain couples TRBV7-9 to TRBJ2-1, with TRBD2 identical over 12 bases. Germline V gives CDR1 SEHNR, CDR2 FQNEAQ (reference sequence). Losses at the gene ends were 5 bases for V and 7 bases for J; bases not matched to a gene: 6. This CDR3 region has 15 residues. The CDR3 loop reads CASSPGLAGRNEQFF. The CDR3 region has the DNA TGTGCCAGCAGCCCCGGACTAGCGGGAAGGAATGAGCAGTTCTTC.

V is TRBV29-1 and J is TRBJ1-1; possibly TRBD1 for D (5 bases). V lost 4 bases to trimming and J lost 7 bases, with 13 bases between them. Per germline, CDR1 SQVTM and CDR2 ANQGSEA. The CDR3 extends over 12 amino acids. CDR3 nucleotide sequence: TGCAGCGTTGCCGACAGCGTAAGTGAAGCTTTCTTT. As protein: CSVADSVSEAFF. The full variable domain, in which reference TRBV29-1 and TRBJ1-1 provide the parts outside the CDR3, is SAVISQKPSRDICQRGTSLTIQCQVDSQVTMMFWYRQQPGQSLTLIATANQGSEATYESGFVIDKFPISRPNLTFSTLTVSNMSPEDSSIYLCSVADSVSEAFFGQGTRLTVV.

The chain uses TRBV5-1 and TRBJ2-2; either TRBD1 or TRBD2 may fit D (5 bases each). The CDR3 is 14 residues long. The ends were cut back, 3 bases at V and 9 bases at J, with 15 bases in the middle. From germline, CDR1 is SGHRS and CDR2 YFSETQ. In nucleotides, the CDR3 is TGCGCCAGCAGCTCGGGGACGCCAGATCGGGAGCTGTTTTTT. Translating it yields CASSSGTPDRELFF.

The V gene is TRBV7-9, the J gene TRBJ2-1; D may be TRBD2 (7 bases). Trimming took 4 bases from V and 4 from J, leaving 20 bases between them. The CDR3 extends over 17 amino acids. Germline assignment: CDR1 SEHNR and CDR2 FQNEAQ (reference sequence). The CDR3 DNA sequence: TGTGCCAGCAGCTCTAGTAGAGGGGGGAGGGAGTACAATGAGCAGTTCTTC. Amino acids: CASSSSRGGREYNEQFF.

This clone came up once. The chain joins TRBV30 to TRBJ2-7; D may be TRBD2 (7 bases). With 3 bases removed from V and 3 bases from J, the gap between germline ends came to 18 bases. The V gene's germline CDR1 is GTSNPN and CDR2 SVGIG (reference sequence). The CDR3 has 15 residues. The CDR3 region has the DNA TGTGCCTGGAGCCGGGGGGCGGTTTCGGGCTACGAGCAGTACTTC. It specifies CAWSRGAVSGYEQYF.

The chain is built from TRBV29-1 and TRBJ2-7, with 9 bases lining up with TRBD2. After removal of 0 bases from V and 0 bases from J, the junction contained 9 bases not matched to a gene. CDR1 SQVTM and CDR2 ANQGSEA come from the germline V gene. The CDR3 totals 17 residues. The CDR3 loop is CSVEDRPSGILSYEQYF. CDR3 nucleotide sequence: TGCAGCGTTGAAGATAGGCCTAGCGGGATTCTCTCCTACGAGCAGTACTTC.

A single count supports this clone. The genes are TRBV5-4 and TRBJ2-1; D is perhaps TRBD2 (6 bases). CDR1 SGHNT and CDR2 YYREEE come from the germline V gene (reference sequence). The CDR3 contains 16 residues. The ends were cut back, 0 bases at V and 3 bases at J, with 13 bases in the middle. CDR3 DNA sequence: TGTGCCAGCAGCTTGGAACCAGCGGGTTACTACAATGAGCAGTTCTTC. This sequence encodes CASSLEPAGYYNEQFF.

This chain uses TRBV14 with TRBJ2-7; a possible D gene is TRBD2 (6 bases). This CDR3 has 13 residues. Trimming took off 1 base at V and 6 bases at J, with 10 bases between the two ends. Germline CDR1 reads SGHDN; CDR2 reads FVKESK. The CDR3 loop reads CASSQGRRGEQYF. The CDR3 region has the DNA TGTGCCAGCAGCCAAGGAAGGCGGGGCGAGCAGTACTTC. Filled out from reference TRBV14 and TRBJ2-7, the complete variable domain reads EAGVTQFPSHSVIEKGQTVTLRCDPISGHDNLYWYRRVMGKEIKFLLHFVKESKQDESGMPNNRFLAERTGGTYSTLKVQPAELEDSGVYFCASSQGRRGEQYFGPGTRLTVT.

This clone was counted a few times. The chain combines TRBV7-9 with TRBJ2-7, with 14 nucleotides matching TRBD2. The CDR3 runs 16 residues. The germline V gene has CDR1 SEHNR and CDR2 FQNEAQ (reference sequence). J lost 0 bases, V lost 5 bases, and 3 bases had no gene match. CDR3 DNA sequence: TGTGCCAGCAGCCCAGGGACTAGCGGGAGCTCCTACGAGCAGTACTTC. As protein: CASSPGTSGSSYEQYF.

The V call is TRBV10-3, the J call TRBJ2-5; D assignment may be TRBD1 or TRBD2 (5 bases each). This CDR3 comprises 13 residues. In germline, CDR1 is ENHRY, CDR2 SYGVKD. V gave up 3 bases and J gave up 5 bases, with 10 bases separating them. The CDR3 DNA sequence: TGTGCCATCAGTGAACGGGGACGGGAGACCCAGTACTTC. Its protein is CAISERGRETQYF.

The chain employs TRBV30 and TRBJ2-2, with D perhaps TRBD1 or TRBD2 (5 bases each). Germline CDR1 reads GTSNPN; CDR2 reads SVGIG (reference sequence). The CDR3 spans 15 residues. The V end lost 0 bases, the J end lost 1 base, and 9 bases lay between the germline ends. This chain's CDR3 is CAWSVLGQNTGELFF. CDR3 sequence (DNA): TGTGCCTGGAGTGTACTAGGACAGAACACCGGGGAGCTGTTTTTT.

As concerns this clone: This sample also contains other DNA sequences that code for the same CDR3. The genes are TRBV9 and TRBJ2-3; no clear D. V was cut by 3 bases and J by 3 bases, with 5 bases left in between. The CDR3 spans 12 residues. Germline assignment: CDR1 SGDLS and CDR2 YYNGEE. CDR3 region: CASSGSTDTQYF. CDR3 DNA: TGTGCCAGCAGCGGAAGTACAGATACGCAGTATTTT.

The chain carries TRBV29-1 and TRBJ2-7; D is unclear. The germline gives CDR1 SQVTM, CDR2 ANQGSEA. This CDR3 has 13 residues. The V and J ends lost 4 bases and 0 bases respectively, with 10 bases between them. This CDR3 is CSVVAGPSYEQYF. DNA for the CDR3: TGCAGCGTTGTGGCCGGGCCCTCCTACGAGCAGTACTTC.

This clone was counted a few times. The rearrangement joins TRBV5-4 to TRBJ1-2, with a possible D match to TRBD1 (6 bases). The V end was cut by 2 bases, the J end by 5 bases, with 10 bases between. Germline V gene lookup returns CDR1 SGHNT and CDR2 YYREEE (reference sequence). The CDR3 contains 13 residues. The CDR3 spells CASSLGQRYGYTF. The DNA of the CDR3 is TGTGCCAGCAGCTTAGGACAGAGATATGGCTACACCTTC.

The V call is TRBV14, the J call TRBJ2-7; 8 bases match TRBD1. From germline, CDR1 is SGHDN and CDR2 FVKESK. Trimming took 5 bases from V and 2 from J; bases not matched to a gene: 5. CDR3 size: 14 residues. DNA of the CDR3: TGTGCCAGCAGCGCCGTCAGGGGGCCCTACGAGCAGTACTTC. It yields the protein CASSAVRGPYEQYF. The entire variable domain, with the rest obtained from reference TRBV14 and TRBJ2-7, is as follows: EAGVTQFPSHSVIEKGQTVTLRCDPISGHDNLYWYRRVMGKEIKFLLHFVKESKQDESGMPNNRFLAERTGGTYSTLKVQPAELEDSGVYFCASSAVRGPYEQYFGPGTRLTVT.